This TCR beta chain came from a study of high-grade serous ovarian cancer treatment subgroups. The study, taken as a whole, reports: These tumor repertoires lack spatial information from bulk sequencing.

CDR1 is SGHTA and CDR2 is FQGTGA in the germline V gene. The J segment lost 2 bases and the V segment lost 5 bases, leaving 2 bases of the junction unmatched. This CDR3 has 13 residues. The protocol was immunoSEQ multiplex PCR, while the TCRdb copy is restricted to in-frame clones and leaves out a portion. Here the sample spans roughly 8,700 clones, 72% being singletons. To note about this clone: Its specificity is unknown.

Tumor samples were taken before definitive surgery or chemotherapy. The J gene is TRBJ2-5, the V gene TRBV7-3; TRBD1 matches 7 bases. The sequenced sample consisted of tumor tissue. The clonotype originates from a human donor with high-grade serous ovarian cancer. The CDR3 DNA follows: TGTGCCAGCAGCGCGACAGGGCAAGAGACCCAGTACTTC. Protein product: CASSATGQETQYF.